Below, 10 T cell receptor beta chains from the same sample are listed, as sequenced in a study of cytomegalovirus exposure and HLA in healthy donors. With 60 Vbeta and 13 Jbeta primers, the PCR was carried out. TCRdb's table, derived via immunoSEQ multiplex PCR, lists solely in-frame clones and lacks some. The top ten clones hold 2% to 2.5% of a sample with tens of thousands of clones, more than 60% of them seen once. The specimen sequenced was PBMCs. Source of these receptors: a man aged 35 to 55 in good health and CMV-seronegative.

The rearrangement joins TRBV4-1 to TRBJ2-5; TRBD1 agrees at 9 bases. CDR3 size: 18 residues. Germline V lookup: CDR1 MGHRA, CDR2 YSYEKL. The V segment lost 0 bases and the J segment 9 bases; nucleotides outside the gene matches: 17. The CDR3 loop is CASSQDETGGTLGLAQYF. The CDR3 coding sequence is TGCGCCAGCAGCCAAGATGAGACAGGGGGTACTTTAGGTTTGGCCCAGTACTTC.

CDR3 sequence reads: CASGRAGGNNQPQHF. CDR3 DNA: TGTGCCAGCGGGCGGGCAGGGGGCAACAATCAGCCCCAGCATTTT. The gene calls are TRBV2 and TRBJ1-5; TRBD1 aligns across 8 bases. The CDR3 loop spans 15 amino acids. Trimming at V came to 8 bases and at J to 3 bases, leaving 9 bases not matched to a gene. Germline CDR1 SNHLY, CDR2 FYNNEI.

The table lists this clone with a few counts. The genes are TRBV6-1 and TRBJ2-3; 11 bases align to TRBD2. Germline CDR1 MNHNS, CDR2 SASEGT. The junction had 10 bases not matched to a gene; V was cut back by 4 bases and J by 1 base. This CDR3 spans 18 amino acids. CDR3 sequence reads: CASSVFSGGAVGTDTQYF. Here the CDR3 DNA reads TGTGCCAGCAGTGTCTTTAGCGGGGGGGCCGTCGGCACAGATACGCAGTATTTT.

The chain uses TRBV10-3 and TRBJ2-7; TRBD1 agrees at 9 bases. Germline CDR1 is ENHRY and CDR2 is SYGVKD. After removal of 9 bases from V and 4 bases from J, the junction contained 7 bases not matched to a gene. The CDR3 is 13 residues long. CDR3 sequence: CAICAGQGYEQYF. Written as DNA, the CDR3 is TGTGCCATTTGTGCGGGACAGGGTTACGAGCAGTACTTC.

This rearrangement joins TRBV30 to TRBJ2-1; 8 positions agree with TRBD2. V lost 2 bases to trimming and J lost 9 bases; unmatched junction nucleotides: 9. The CDR3 extends over 14 amino acids. Germline CDR1 reads GTSNPN; CDR2 reads SVGIG (reference sequence). For the CDR3, the DNA is TGTGCCTGGAGTTCCCAGCGGGAGATCTCTGAGCAGTTCTTC. Protein product: CAWSSQREISEQFF. The full variable domain, its missing parts supplied by reference TRBV30 and TRBJ2-1, is SQTIHQWPATLVQPVGSPLSLECTVEGTSNPNLYWYRQAAGRGLQLLFYSVGIGQISSEVPQNLSASRPQDRQFILSSKKLLLSDSGFYLCAWSSQREISEQFFGPGTRLTVL.

This chain links TRBV9 with TRBJ2-3; TRBD2 is a possible D gene (5 bases). Germline assignment: CDR1 SGDLS and CDR2 YYNGEE. V dropped 4 bases and J dropped 0 bases, with 9 bases sitting between them. The CDR3 extends over 14 amino acids. The CDR3 spells CASSRDTSTDTQYF. The CDR3, as DNA: TGTGCCAGCAGCCGGGATACCAGCACAGATACGCAGTATTTT.

The rearrangement links TRBV9 to TRBJ2-7; D is possibly TRBD2 (6 bases). The CDR3 runs to 16 residues. V gave up 0 bases and J gave up 0 bases, with 13 bases separating them. The germline V gene encodes CDR1 SGDLS and CDR2 YYNGEE. The CDR3 sequence is CASSVGMGGNSYEQYF. As DNA, the CDR3 is TGTGCCAGCAGCGTAGGTATGGGGGGAAACTCCTACGAGCAGTACTTC.

The V call is TRBV28, the J call TRBJ1-5; D uncertain. The CDR3 totals 13 residues. Germline V gene data show CDR1 as MDHEN and CDR2 as SYDVKM. The V end was cut by 6 bases, the J end by 2 bases, with 8 bases between. The CDR3 DNA reads as TGTGCCAGCAGGGTTTTAGGCAATCAGCCCCAGCATTTT. Its translation is CASRVLGNQPQHF.

The chain has TRBV6-4 and TRBJ2-1, with D unclear. Germline assignment: CDR1 MRHNA and CDR2 SNTAGT. V was shortened by 4 bases and J by 4 bases, with 8 bases between the two germline ends. This CDR3 region has 13 residues. CDR3 loop: CASSAWAYNEQFF. The CDR3 DNA sequence: TGTGCCAGCAGTGCATGGGCTTACAATGAGCAGTTCTTC.

This chain joins TRBV10-3 and TRBJ1-5; D uncertain. V was clipped by 1 base and J by 4 bases, with 8 bases between them. The germline gives CDR1 ENHRY, CDR2 SYGVKD. The CDR3 length is 14 residues. The CDR3 region is CAISELAANQPQHF. The CDR3 region has the DNA TGTGCCATCAGTGAGTTGGCGGCTAATCAGCCCCAGCATTTT.